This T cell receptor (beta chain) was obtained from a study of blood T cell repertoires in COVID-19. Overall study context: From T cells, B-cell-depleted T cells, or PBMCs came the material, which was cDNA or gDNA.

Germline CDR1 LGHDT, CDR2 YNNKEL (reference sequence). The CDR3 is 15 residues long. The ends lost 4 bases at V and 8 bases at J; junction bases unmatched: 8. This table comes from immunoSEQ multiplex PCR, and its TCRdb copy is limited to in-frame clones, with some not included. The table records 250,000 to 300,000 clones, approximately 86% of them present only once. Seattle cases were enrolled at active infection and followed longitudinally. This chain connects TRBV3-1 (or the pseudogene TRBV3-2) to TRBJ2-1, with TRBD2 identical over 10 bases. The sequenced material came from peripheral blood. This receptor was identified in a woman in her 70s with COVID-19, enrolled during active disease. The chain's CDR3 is CASSPRGLAKDEQFF. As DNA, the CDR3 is TGTGCCAGCAGCCCCAGGGGACTAGCGAAAGATGAGCAGTTCTTC.